This T cell receptor (beta chain) was captured by sequencing in a study of T cell responses to AZD1222 COVID-19 vaccine. V lost 6 bases, J lost 11 bases, and 13 bases lay in between. CDR1 is KGHSH and CDR2 is LQKENI in the germline V gene. The CDR3 runs 11 residues. Method: immunoSEQ multiplex PCR; TCRdb's copy keeps in-frame clones and lacks some. Of about 140,000 clones listed, about nine tenths are singletons. The specimen was peripheral blood, collected on day 0 of AZD1222 vaccination. The sequence derives from an adult in good health. V is TRBV18 and J is TRBJ1-1; no definite D call. The CDR3 here is CASSEGWSAFF. CDR3 nucleotide sequence: TGTGCCAGCTCGGAAGGCTGGTCTGCTTTCTTT.